Shown below are 12 T cell receptor beta chains from a single sample sequenced in a study of OX40 agonist ivuxolimab in advanced cancers. Profiled with immunoSEQ multiplex PCR; TCRdb holds only in-frame clones, not every one. The sample consists of about 89,000 clones, around nine tenths of them appearing once. The sequences come from CD4+ or CD8+ T cells sorted from blood, collected in a trial of the OX40 agonist ivuxolimab. The receptors stem from an adult with an advanced solid tumor such as melanoma, head and neck, liver or kidney cancer.

The rearrangement uses TRBV10-3 and TRBJ2-4, with TRBD1 matching over 8 bases. V gave up 2 bases and J gave up 6 bases; unmatched junction bases: 9. The CDR3 runs 16 residues. Germline V CDR1 and CDR2: ENHRY, SYGVKD. The DNA for the CDR3 is TGTGCCATCAGTGAGACCCAGGGGACAGGTTTAAACATTCAGTACTTC. Translating it yields CAISETQGTGLNIQYF.

V is TRBV12-2 and J is TRBJ2-5. TRBV12-2 is reported as a pseudogene. CDR3 size: 16 residues. CDR3 DNA: TGTGCAAGTCGACCGGAGGCGTCCCAGCAGGGAGAGACCCAGTACTTC. This translates into CASRPEASQQGETQYF.

For the CDR3, the DNA is TGTGCCATCAGTCAAAACACCAGGGGGCCCTATGGCTACACCTTC. Translated, it gives CAISQNTRGPYGYTF. The chain couples TRBV10-3 to TRBJ1-2; TRBD1 matches at 8 bases. This CDR3 is built from 15 residues. Per germline, CDR1 ENHRY and CDR2 SYGVKD. The V gene end was trimmed by 5 bases and the J gene end by 4 bases; junction bases not matched to a gene: 9.

This chain connects TRBV9 to TRBJ1-2; 11 bases match TRBD1. CDR1 SGDLS and CDR2 YYNGEE come from the germline V gene. Germline trimming cut 4 bases from V and 6 bases from J; bases unmatched to any gene: 5. The CDR3 length is 14 residues. In nucleotides, the CDR3 is TGTGCCAGCAGCTTAAGGGACAGGGGGGATGGCTACACCTTC. Translating it yields CASSLRDRGDGYTF. Complete variable domain (other parts from reference TRBV9 and TRBJ1-2): DSGVTQTPKHLITATGQRVTLRCSPRSGDLSVYWYQQSLDQGLQFLIQYYNGEERAKGNILERFSAQQFPDLHSELNLSSLELGDSALYFCASSLRDRGDGYTFGSGTRLTVV.

This sequence joins TRBV30 and TRBJ2-2, with 9 positions matching TRBD1. Germline V gives CDR1 GTSNPN, CDR2 SVGIG (reference sequence). This CDR3 comprises 15 residues. V trimming: 5 bases; J trimming: 0 bases; junction bases outside the gene matches: 4. CDR3 protein: CAWDTGGANTGELFF. The CDR3 DNA is TGTGCCTGGGATACAGGGGGCGCGAACACCGGGGAGCTGTTTTTT.

The genes are TRBV15 and TRBJ1-4; the D gene is possibly TRBD1 (6 bases). CDR3 length equals 16 residues. CDR1 LNHNV and CDR2 YYDKDF come from the germline V gene (reference sequence). V gave up 0 bases and J gave up 0 bases, with 8 bases separating them. The CDR3 bases are TGTGCCACCAGCAGAGATGAGGGGGCAACTAATGAAAAACTGTTTTTT. It translates to CATSRDEGATNEKLFF. Complete variable domain (other parts from reference TRBV15 and TRBJ1-4): DAMVIQNPRYQVTQFGKPVTLSCSQTLNHNVMYWYQQKSSQAPKLLFHYYDKDFNNEADTPDNFQSRRPNTSFCFLDIRSPGLGDTAMYLCATSRDEGATNEKLFFGSGTQLSVL.

This clone was observed a handful of times. The chain combines TRBV25-1 with TRBJ2-2; D ambiguous. The V gene lost 3 bases and the J gene lost 6 bases, with 11 bases spanning the gap. This CDR3 is 14 amino acids long. In germline, CDR1 is MGHDK, CDR2 SYGVNS. The CDR3 DNA reads as TGTGCCAGCAGTGACGTACAGCGCCCCGGGGAGCTGTTTTTT. Translating gives CASSDVQRPGELFF.

Worth noting for this clone: Other DNA sequences in the sample encode the same CDR3. The gene calls are TRBV19 and TRBJ1-5; TRBD1 might be the D (5 bases). CDR1 and CDR2 from the germline V gene are LNHDA and SQIVND (reference sequence). This CDR3 has 12 residues. The CDR3 nucleotides read TGTGCTTCCCGGGACAGCAATCAGCCCCAGCATTTT. As protein: CASRDSNQPQHF.

The V and J genes are TRBV29-1 and TRBJ2-3, with 7 bases matching TRBD2. The CDR3 runs to 15 residues. V lost 2 bases and J lost 2; bases outside the gene matches: 7. Germline CDR1 is SQVTM and CDR2 is ANQGSEA. The DNA for the CDR3 is TGCAGCGTTGAACGCCAAGCGGGGAACACAGATACGCAGTATTTT. Protein sequence: CSVERQAGNTDTQYF.

The chain recombines TRBV5-4 with TRBJ1-2; unclear D gene. Germline V CDR1 and CDR2: SGHNT, YYREEE (reference sequence). The CDR3 totals 13 residues. V lost 3 bases to trimming and J lost 8 bases, with 14 bases between them. The CDR3 nucleotides are TGTGCCAGCAGCTCGCCGGGGAGGCAAGGCTACACCTTC. This translates into CASSSPGRQGYTF.

This CDR3 is CASSFQSQDSSSSGNTIYF. The CDR3 bases are TGCGCCAGCAGCTTCCAAAGTCAGGACAGCTCGAGCTCTGGAAACACCATATATTTT. The V and J genes are TRBV5-1 and TRBJ1-3, with a tentative D call TRBD1 (6 bases). The CDR3 covers 19 residues. Germline CDR1 reads SGHRS; CDR2 reads YFSETQ. Trimming took 2 bases from V and 0 from J, leaving 21 bases between them. The whole variable domain, filled in from reference TRBV5-1 and TRBJ1-3, reads KAGVTQTPRYLIKTRGQQVTLSCSPISGHRSVSWYQQTPGQGLQFLFEYFSETQRNKGNFPGRFSGRQFSNSRSEMNVSTLELGDSALYLCASSFQSQDSSSSGNTIYFGEGSWLTVV.

This sequence joins TRBV10-3 and TRBJ2-3; 7 nucleotides match TRBD2. The J segment lost 2 bases and the V segment lost 7 bases, leaving 3 bases of the junction unmatched. There are 13 residues in the CDR3. Germline CDR1 reads ENHRY; CDR2 reads SYGVKD. CDR3 residues: CAIMSGDTDTQYF. The DNA for the CDR3 is TGTGCCATCATGAGCGGGGACACAGATACGCAGTATTTT.